This T cell receptor beta chain came from a study of human T cells and chemical hapten exposure. TCRdb re-called the RACE reads with MiXCR, one entry per CDR3 protein. The data contain more than 45,000 distinct CDR3 sequences, 9.5% to 15% of them seen just once; the ten biggest clones take up 2.4%. Trimming left V 4 bases short and J 0 bases short, with 9 bases between. The CDR3 has 14 residues. Time point in this sample: patch test 3, about 24 weeks after DPC sensitization. The sample's treatment: therapeutic diphenylcyclopropenone sensitization with weekly scalp DPC. General study points: With regard to DPC sensitization, TCRs above 1 in 1000 frequency did not change.

As to this clonotype: Its antigen is still unknown. A read error may be the cause here, since a much bigger clone is one base away. The CDR3 does not close with the conserved phenylalanine or tryptophan, likely indicating a read error.

Sequenced material: whole blood, taken in connection with sensitization to the hapten diphenylcyclopropenone (DPC). The sequence derives from a man aged 30-40 years with alopecia areata. Some clones in this sample may be carry-over from other donors' samples. This chain joins TRBV12-3 or TRBV12-4 and TRBJ1-2; D ambiguous. Here the CDR3 DNA reads TGTGCCAGCAGTTCTCTTCTAGCTAACTATGGCTACACCTCC. It specifies CASSSLLANYGYTS.